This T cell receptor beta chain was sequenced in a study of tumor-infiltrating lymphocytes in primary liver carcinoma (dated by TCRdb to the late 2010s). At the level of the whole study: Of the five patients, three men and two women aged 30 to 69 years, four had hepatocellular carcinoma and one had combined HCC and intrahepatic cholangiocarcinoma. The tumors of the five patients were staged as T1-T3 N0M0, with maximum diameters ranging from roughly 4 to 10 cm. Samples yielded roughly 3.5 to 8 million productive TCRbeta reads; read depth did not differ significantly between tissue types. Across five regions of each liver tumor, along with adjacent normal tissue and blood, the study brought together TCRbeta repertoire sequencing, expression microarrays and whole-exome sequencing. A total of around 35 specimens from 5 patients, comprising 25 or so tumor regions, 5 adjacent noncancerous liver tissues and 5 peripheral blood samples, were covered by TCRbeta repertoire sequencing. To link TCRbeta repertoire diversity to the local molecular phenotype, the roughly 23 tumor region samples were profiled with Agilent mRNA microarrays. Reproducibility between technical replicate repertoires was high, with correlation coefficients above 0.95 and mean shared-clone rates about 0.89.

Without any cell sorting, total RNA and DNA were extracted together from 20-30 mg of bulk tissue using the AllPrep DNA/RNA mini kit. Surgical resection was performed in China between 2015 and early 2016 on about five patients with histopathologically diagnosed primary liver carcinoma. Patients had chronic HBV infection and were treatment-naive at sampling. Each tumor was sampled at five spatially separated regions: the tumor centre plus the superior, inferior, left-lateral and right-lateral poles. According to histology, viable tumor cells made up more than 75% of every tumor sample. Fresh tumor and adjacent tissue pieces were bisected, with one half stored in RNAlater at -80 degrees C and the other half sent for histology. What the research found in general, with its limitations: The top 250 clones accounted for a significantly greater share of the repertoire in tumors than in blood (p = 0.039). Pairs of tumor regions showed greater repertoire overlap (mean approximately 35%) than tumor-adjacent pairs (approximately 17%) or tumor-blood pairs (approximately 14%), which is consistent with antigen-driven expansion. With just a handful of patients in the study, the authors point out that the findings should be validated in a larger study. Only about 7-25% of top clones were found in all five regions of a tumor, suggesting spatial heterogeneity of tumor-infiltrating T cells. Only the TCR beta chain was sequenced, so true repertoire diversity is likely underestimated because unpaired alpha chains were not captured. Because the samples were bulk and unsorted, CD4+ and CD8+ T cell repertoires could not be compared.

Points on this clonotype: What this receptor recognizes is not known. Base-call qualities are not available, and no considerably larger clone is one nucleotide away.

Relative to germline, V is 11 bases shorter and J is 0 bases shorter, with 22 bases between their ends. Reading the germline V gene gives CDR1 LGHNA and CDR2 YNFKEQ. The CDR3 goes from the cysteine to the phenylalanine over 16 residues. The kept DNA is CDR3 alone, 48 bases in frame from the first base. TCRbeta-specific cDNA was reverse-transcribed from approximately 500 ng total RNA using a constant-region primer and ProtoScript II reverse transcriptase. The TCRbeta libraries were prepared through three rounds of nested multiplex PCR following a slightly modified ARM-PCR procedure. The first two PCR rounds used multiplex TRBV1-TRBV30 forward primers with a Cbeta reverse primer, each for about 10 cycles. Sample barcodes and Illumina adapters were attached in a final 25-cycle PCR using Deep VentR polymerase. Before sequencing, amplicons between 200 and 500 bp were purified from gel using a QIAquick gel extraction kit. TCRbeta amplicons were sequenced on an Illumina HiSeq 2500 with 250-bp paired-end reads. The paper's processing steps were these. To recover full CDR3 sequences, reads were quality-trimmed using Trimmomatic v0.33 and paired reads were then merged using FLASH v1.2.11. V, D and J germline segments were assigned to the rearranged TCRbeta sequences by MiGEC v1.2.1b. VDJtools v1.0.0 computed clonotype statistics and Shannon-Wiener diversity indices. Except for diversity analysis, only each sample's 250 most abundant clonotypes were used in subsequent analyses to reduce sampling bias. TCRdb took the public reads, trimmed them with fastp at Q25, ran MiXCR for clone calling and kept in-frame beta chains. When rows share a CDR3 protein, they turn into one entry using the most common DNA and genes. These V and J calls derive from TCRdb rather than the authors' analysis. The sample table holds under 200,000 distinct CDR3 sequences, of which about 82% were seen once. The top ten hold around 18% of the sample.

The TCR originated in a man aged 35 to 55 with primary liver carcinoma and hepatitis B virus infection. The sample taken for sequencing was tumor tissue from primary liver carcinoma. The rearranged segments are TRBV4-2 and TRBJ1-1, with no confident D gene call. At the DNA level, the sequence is TGTGCCGGCACCCCGAGGGTCTCCGGACTGAACACTGAAGCTTTCTTT. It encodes CAGTPRVSGLNTEAFF.